What follows are 16 T cell receptor beta chains derived from one specimen sequenced in a study of T cells after yellow fever vaccination (dated by TCRdb to about 2019). What the treatment or condition label conveys for this sample: live attenuated yellow fever vaccine strain. Library preparation used 5' RACE. TCRdb names Illumina HiSeq 2500 as the instrument used. The public sequencing data were trimmed at Q25 with fastp and processed into clonotypes with MiXCR by TCRdb, which kept only in-frame beta chains. Records with the same CDR3 protein are collapsed into one entry carrying the most frequent genes and DNA. Across this sample there are about 320,000 distinct CDR3 sequences, with around 6.8% seen only once. The top ten clones comprise over 15% of the sample. Source: PBMCs, taken roughly 47 days after the first yellow fever vaccination. Source of these receptors: a man younger than 35 who received the YFV17D yellow fever vaccine.

This clonotype showed up just a few times. V and J are TRBV4-1 and TRBJ2-4; D may be TRBD1 or TRBD2 (6 bases each). The CDR3 has 15 residues. CDR1 and CDR2 (germline): MGHRA, YSYEKL. The germline V and J ends were trimmed by 4 bases and 2 bases, with 12 bases remaining between them. The CDR3 nucleotides read TGCGCCAGCAGCCCCGGGGGCGGACCCAAAAACATTCAGTACTTC. This sequence encodes CASSPGGGPKNIQYF.

This clonotype has just a few counts. The chain links TRBV25-1 to TRBJ2-5, with 8 bases fitting TRBD1. Per germline, CDR1 MGHDK and CDR2 SYGVNS. The CDR3 is 14 amino acids. The V and J ends lost 6 bases and 5 bases, in that order; junction bases with no gene match: 8. CDR3 nucleotide sequence: TGTGCCAGCAGCAAGACAGGGGTGGGGGAGACCCAGTACTTC. Amino acids: CASSKTGVGETQYF.

This clonotype has ten or more counts. CDR3 in DNA: TGTGCCAGCAGGTCGGACGATACAGCGGGTGAAAAACTGTTTTTT. This encodes CASRSDDTAGEKLFF. The chain uses TRBV25-1 and TRBJ1-4; D remains ambiguous. Germline lookup yields CDR1 MGHDK and CDR2 SYGVNS. V lost 6 bases and J 7 bases, leaving 18 bases between the germline ends. The CDR3 covers 15 residues.

This clonotype was observed a few times. The chain couples TRBV4-3 to TRBJ2-3, with 8 bases aligning to TRBD2. The trim removed 3 bases at V and 3 bases at J, leaving 11 bases unmatched. In germline, CDR1 is LGHNA, CDR2 YSLEER. The CDR3 totals 17 residues. The CDR3 sequence is CASSHSGGGSMTDTQYF. CDR3 sequence (DNA): TGCGCCAGCAGCCATTCGGGCGGGGGGTCAATGACAGATACGCAGTATTTT.

This clonotype showed up many times. The chain employs TRBV12-3 or TRBV12-4 and TRBJ2-2, with 8 positions matching TRBD2. The CDR3 consists of 14 residues. V lost 6 bases to trimming and J lost 8 bases; unmatched junction nucleotides: 8. This chain's CDR3 is CASSRGLAGGELFF. CDR3 DNA sequence: TGTGCCAGCAGCCGTGGACTAGCTGGGGGGGAGCTGTTTTTT.

The chain is built from TRBV4-1 and TRBJ2-7; D remains unclear. CDR3 length equals 15 residues. Deletions cut 4 bases from V and 0 bases from J, with 13 bases between. Germline loops: CDR1 MGHRA, CDR2 YSYEKL. DNA of the CDR3: TGCGCCAGCAGCCTATCCCCCTCAAGCTCCTACGAGCAGTACGTC. Protein product: CASSLSPSSSYEQYV.

The CDR3: CASSVGVGRETQYF. CDR3 DNA: TGTGCCAGCAGCGTAGGTGTAGGCCGAGAGACCCAGTACTTC. V is TRBV9 and J is TRBJ2-5, with D unresolved. The germline CDR1 and CDR2 sequences are SGDLS and YYNGEE. Trimming shortened V by 0 bases and J by 4 bases, and 10 bases separated the two germline ends. The CDR3 consists of 14 residues.

This rearrangement joins TRBV19 to TRBJ2-1; no definite D call. This CDR3 contains 15 residues. Germline assignment: CDR1 LNHDA and CDR2 SQIVND (reference sequence). Trimming pared 6 bases from V and 6 bases from J, leaving 18 bases between. For the CDR3, the DNA is TGTGCCAGTAGCAATTATGAAGGGCAGCGCAATGAGCAGTTCTTC. Its protein product is CASSNYEGQRNEQFF.

The CDR3 loop reads CASGLRDPETQYF. The CDR3 DNA follows: TGTGCCAGTGGTTTAAGGGACCCAGAGACCCAGTACTTC. The chain joins TRBV2 to TRBJ2-5, with D tentatively TRBD1 or TRBD2 (5 bases each). The germline V gene encodes CDR1 SNHLY and CDR2 FYNNEI. Trimming cost V 9 bases and J 4 bases, with 15 bases left between them. CDR3 size: 13 residues.

At least ten counts were recorded for this clonotype. The V gene is TRBV6-5, the J gene TRBJ2-1, with D possibly being TRBD1 (5 bases). The CDR3 loop spans 12 amino acids. Trimming cost V 1 base and J 9 bases, with 7 bases left between them. Looked up from germline, CDR1 is MNHEY and CDR2 is SVGAGI. CDR3 protein: CASSYYRGEQFF. The CDR3 DNA reads as TGTGCCAGCAGTTACTATAGGGGTGAGCAGTTCTTC.

The sample holds a few counts of this clonotype. This chain's CDR3 is CASSPFLRGNTEAFF. As DNA, the CDR3 is TGCGCCAGCAGCCCCTTTCTCAGGGGAAACACTGAAGCTTTCTTT. The chain is built from TRBV4-1 and TRBJ1-1, with D possibly TRBD1 on 6 matching bases. CDR3 length: 15 residues. Germline loops: CDR1 MGHRA, CDR2 YSYEKL. Trimming pared 4 bases from V and 2 bases from J, leaving 14 bases between.

The rearrangement uses TRBV4-2 and TRBJ2-1; tentatively, D is TRBD1 (5 bases). Germline V lookup: CDR1 LGHNA, CDR2 YNFKEQ. Between the trimmed V and J ends, which lost 8 bases and 0 bases, there was a span of 23 bases. This CDR3 has 18 amino acids. The CDR3 is CASGPGLQCRVSYNEQFF. In DNA form, the CDR3 reads TGTGCCAGCGGCCCCGGGCTCCAATGCAGGGTCTCCTACAATGAGCAGTTCTTC.

This clonotype was counted a few times. The CDR3 DNA follows: TGTGCCAGCAGTTACACCCGGGGGAGGGCAGATACGCAGTATTTT. Translating gives CASSYTRGRADTQYF. J is TRBJ2-3 and V is TRBV6-5; 7 positions agree with TRBD2. From germline, CDR1 is MNHEY and CDR2 SVGAGI. Germline trimming cut 2 bases from V and 4 bases from J; bases unmatched to any gene: 6. The CDR3 covers 15 residues.

This clonotype was picked up many times. The chain joins TRBV7-9 to TRBJ1-4; TRBD1 might be the D (5 bases). This CDR3 region has 17 residues. CDR1 and CDR2 from the germline V gene are SEHNR and FQNEAQ (reference sequence). Trimming cost V 4 bases and J 6 bases, with 21 bases left between them. Here the CDR3 DNA reads TGTGCCAGCAGCTCGACCGGGACTGCGAGTCGGGATGAAAAACTGTTTTTT. Its protein product is CASSSTGTASRDEKLFF. Full variable domain (missing parts from reference TRBV7-9 and TRBJ1-4): DTGVSQNPRHKITKRGQNVTFRCDPISEHNRLYWYRQTLGQGPEFLTYFQNEAQLEKSRLLSDRFSAERPKGSFSTLEIQRTEQGDSAMYLCASSSTGTASRDEKLFFGSGTQLSVL.

This clonotype was found a few times. The chain couples TRBV11-2 to TRBJ2-3; 7 positions match TRBD2. The CDR3 loop spans 19 amino acids. Losses at the gene ends were 5 bases for V and 6 bases for J; bases not matched to a gene: 23. CDR1 SGHAT and CDR2 FQNNGV come from the germline V gene. The CDR3: CASSPPGGNSRYFSDTQYF. CDR3 nucleotide sequence: TGTGCCAGCAGCCCCCCGGGGGGTAACTCACGGTACTTTTCCGATACGCAGTATTTT.

In regard to this clonotype: This could be a read error, since a much larger clone is one nucleotide away. The chain is built from TRBV5-1 and TRBJ2-1; the D gene is possibly TRBD1 (6 bases). Germline CDR1 and CDR2: SGHRS and YFSETQ. This CDR3 has 15 amino acids. The CDR3 bases are TGCGCCAGCAGCGGGATAGGGACAAACTACGATGAGCAGTTCTTC. It translates to CASSGIGTNYDEQFF.